This T cell receptor (beta chain) was captured by sequencing in a study of cytotoxic CD8 clonotypes in ibrutinib-treated CLL. About the research overall: Recorded responses included some 24 partial and 2 complete; following median approximately 68 months, approximately 15 stayed remitted and around twelve progressed. Study conclusions and caveats: Clonotypes that were public were uncommon, and they contracted or stayed stable on treatment.

Libraries were prepared by immunoSEQ multiplex PCR; TCRdb keeps only in-frame clonotypes and omits some of them. The sample includes around 130,000 clones, 80% to 90% of them seen just once. This clone was detected only once. Its antigen remains unidentified. Other DNA sequences in the same sample also yield this CDR3. Per germline, CDR1 LNHDA and CDR2 SQIVND (reference sequence). Trimming took 3 bases from V and 0 from J, leaving 5 bases between them. The CDR3 has 13 residues. The sequence was obtained from a human donor with chronic lymphocytic leukemia. The chain carries TRBV19 and TRBJ1-1; D remains ambiguous. The input for sequencing was PBMCs, taken after 24 months of ibrutinib treatment. This CDR3 reads CASSITVNTEAFF. Here the CDR3 DNA reads TGTGCCAGTAGTATTACAGTGAACACTGAAGCTTTCTTT.